This entry concerns a single T cell receptor (beta chain). As originally analysed: Nucleated cell counts were estimated from reference gene primer amplification. Clones were read by immunoSEQ multiplex PCR, and TCRdb kept only the in-frame ones, dropping some. D and trimming were read from the DNA, whereas the V and J calls and clone size are those reported in that table. The sample holds 90,000 to 130,000 clones, about 88% seen once. The CDR3 extends over 15 amino acids. Looked up from germline, CDR1 is PRHDT and CDR2 is FYEKMQ (reference sequence). The trim removed 0 bases at V and 4 bases at J, leaving 3 bases unmatched. The data originate from a study of blood T cell repertoires in COVID-19. Overall study context: Italy, Spain and the United States were the sources of the convalescent and acute COVID-19 samples. T cells, B-cell-depleted T cells, or PBMCs provided the cDNA or gDNA that served as material.

The receptor comes from a human donor in a cohort sampled during active COVID-19. Sequencing was done on a sample of peripheral blood. V gene TRBV13 combines with J gene TRBJ1-5; 7 bases match TRBD1. The CDR3 spells CASSLGQGRNQPQHF. CDR3 DNA sequence: TGTGCCAGCAGCTTAGGACAGGGGAGGAATCAGCCCCAGCATTTT.